This TCR beta chain was recovered during a study of blood T cells in healthy people across ages. Germline V gene sequence: CDR1 SGDLS, CDR2 YYNGEE. The CDR3 contains 14 residues. V shed 4 bases, J shed 5 bases, and the junction held 8 bases outside the gene matches. Whole-study findings and limits: More naive CD4+ cells and higher diversity were found in long-lived than in aged donors. Per million T cells, TCR beta diversity dropped about linearly as age rose.

With a J-beta primer mix and a sample-barcoded 5' primer, a second PCR ran about 6 to 11 cycles. TCRdb redid the calling of the 5' RACE reads with MiXCR, one entry per CDR3 protein. The sample lists roughly 1.5 million distinct CDR3 sequences, 40% to 45% seen once, with just over 4% in the top ten. With respect to this clonotype: Antigen unknown.

Sequencing was carried out using blood. The TCR was taken from a young woman in good health. The chain recombines TRBV9 with TRBJ2-5, with TRBD2 identical over 7 bases. The CDR3 here is CASSPGTILETQYF. DNA of the CDR3: TGTGCCAGCAGCCCCGGGACTATCCTGGAGACCCAGTACTTC.